Following are 31 T cell receptor beta chains from one sample sequenced in a study of T cells in Graves' hyperthyroidism and ophthalmopathy. Amplified TCR beta CDR3 regions came from RNA transcripts. TCR CDR3 regions were first amplified by RT-PCR with HTBI primers. TCRdb independently ran MiXCR on the multiplex PCR reads; one entry per CDR3 protein. Among 450,000 to 650,000 distinct CDR3 sequences listed, under 20% were seen once. Material: blood. Receptor source: a woman between 18 and 30 years old with Graves' ophthalmopathy.

As to this clonotype: The junction differs from germline at one of its ends, possibly a read error. J is TRBJ1-2 and V is TRBV5-1; possibly TRBD1 for D (5 bases). This CDR3 contains 15 residues. CDR1 is SGHRS, CDR2 YFSETQ, per germline. The CDR3, as DNA: TGTGCCAGCAGCTTGGGTTGGCAGGGCCTCTATGGCTACATCTTC. It specifies CASSLGWQGLYGYIF.

Ten or more counts support this clonotype. The J gene is TRBJ2-5, the V gene TRBV28, with TRBD1 as a possible D gene (6 bases). Trimming left V 6 bases short and J 1 base short, with 9 bases between. CDR1 MDHEN and CDR2 SYDVKM come from the germline V gene. The CDR3 length is 13 residues. The CDR3 reads CASRGQFQETQYF. The CDR3 bases are TGTGCCAGCAGAGGACAGTTCCAAGAGACCCAGTACTTC.

In this sample, this clonotype turned up a few times. This sequence joins TRBV6-1 and TRBJ2-5; unclear D gene. Deletions cut 6 bases from V and 2 bases from J, with 16 bases between. CDR3 length: 15 residues. Germline V gives CDR1 MNHNS, CDR2 SASEGT. The DNA of the CDR3 is TGTGCCAGCAGCCTAAATAACCTTAATCAAGAGACCCAGTACTTC. Protein: CASSLNNLNQETQYF.

This clonotype was seen repeatedly, ten times or more. The V call is TRBV28, the J call TRBJ2-1; TRBD1 aligns across 10 bases. After removal of 2 bases from V and 3 bases from J, the junction contained 7 bases not matched to a gene. This CDR3 comprises 17 residues. Germline CDR1 reads MDHEN; CDR2 reads SYDVKM. The CDR3 nucleotides read TGTGCCAGCAGTTTACCGTCCGGGACAGGGGTCTACAATGAGCAGTTCTTC. It encodes CASSLPSGTGVYNEQFF.

The table lists this clonotype with many counts. V usage is TRBV7-3 and J usage is TRBJ1-1, with a weak D call TRBD1 (5 bases). V lost 5 bases, J lost 1 base, and 11 bases lay in between. The germline gives CDR1 SGHTA, CDR2 FQGTGA. This CDR3 comprises 14 residues. CDR3 coding DNA: TGTGCCAGCAGCATGGGACCGCAGAACACTGAAGCTTTCTTT. Its translation is CASSMGPQNTEAFF.

This clonotype has more than one count but fewer than ten. The chain joins TRBV4-1 to TRBJ2-5, with D perhaps given as TRBD1 or TRBD2 (5 bases each). V shed 4 bases and J shed 5 bases, with 17 bases lying between them. CDR3 length: 15 amino acids. Germline V CDR1 and CDR2: MGHRA, YSYEKL. This CDR3 is CASSPTGPEGETQYF. CDR3 bases: TGCGCCAGCAGCCCGACGGGGCCCGAAGGGGAGACCCAGTACTTC.

Concerning this clonotype itself: A much more abundant neighbour one base away suggests this may be a read error. The chain couples TRBV3-1 to TRBJ2-1; TRBD2 matches 10 bases. Germline V gene lookup returns CDR1 LGHDT and CDR2 YNNKEL (reference sequence). The CDR3 has 15 amino acids. CDR3 sequence: CASSLPSGRHHEQSF. CDR3 nucleotides: TGTGCCAGCAGCCTACCTAGCGGGAGACATCATGAGCAGTCCTTC.

This clonotype was seen a few times. The chain has TRBV5-8 and TRBJ2-5, with D hard to call. Germline CDR1 is SGHTS and CDR2 is YDEGEE. The CDR3 sequence is 15 residues long. The V end lost 4 bases, the J end lost 2 bases, and 15 bases lay between the germline ends. The CDR3 is CASSPQRLSQETQYF. The CDR3 region has the DNA TGTGCCAGCAGCCCACAACGATTGAGTCAAGAGACCCAGTACTTC.

The table lists this clonotype with many counts. This chain joins TRBV11-2 and TRBJ1-2; 8 nucleotides match TRBD1. Germline CDR1 is SGHAT and CDR2 is FQNNGV. The CDR3 is made up of 15 amino acids. After removal of 6 bases from V and 0 bases from J, the junction contained 6 bases not matched to a gene. CDR3 coding DNA: TGTGCCAGCAGGTCATTCAGGGGGCCTAACTATGGCTACACCTTC. Encoded protein: CASRSFRGPNYGYTF.

In its sample, this clonotype was seen many times. The chain uses TRBV3-1 and TRBJ2-5; D may be TRBD2 (5 bases). The CDR3 covers 16 residues. CDR1 and CDR2 (germline): LGHDT, YNNKEL (reference sequence). With 0 bases removed from V and 4 bases from J, the gap between germline ends came to 15 bases. The CDR3 nucleotides read TGTGCCAGCAGCCAAGATTTGAGCGGCCTGGGAGAGACCCAGTACTTC. Its translation: CASSQDLSGLGETQYF.

This clonotype has at least ten counts. The chain carries TRBV6-1 and TRBJ1-1; a possible D gene is TRBD1 (5 bases). V dropped 7 bases and J dropped 0 bases, with 12 bases sitting between them. The germline V gene encodes CDR1 MNHNS and CDR2 SASEGT. The CDR3 has 14 residues. The CDR3 loop is CASKTGTVNTEAFF. For the CDR3, the DNA is TGTGCCAGCAAAACCGGGACGGTGAACACTGAAGCTTTCTTT.

The rearrangement uses TRBV12-3 or TRBV12-4 and TRBJ2-3, with TRBD2 matching 8 bases. The J segment lost 0 bases and the V segment lost 3 bases, leaving 8 bases of the junction unmatched. The CDR3 is made up of 17 amino acids. CDR3 loop: CASSFRFSGASTDTQYF. In nucleotides, the CDR3 is TGTGCCAGCAGTTTTAGATTTAGCGGGGCTAGCACAGATACGCAGTATTTT.

In DNA form, the CDR3 reads TGTGCCAGCAGCCCGCCTGGCGGGTCTGGGGCCAACGTCCTGACTTTC. Translating gives CASSPPGGSGANVLTF. This chain joins TRBV5-5 and TRBJ2-6, with D possibly matching TRBD2 (5 bases). CDR1 SGHKS and CDR2 YYEKEE come from the germline V gene (reference sequence). Trimming removed 4 bases from V and 1 base from J, with 12 bases in between. The CDR3 spans 16 residues.

V gene TRBV5-6 combines with J gene TRBJ2-7, with 9 bases matching TRBD1. The CDR3 has 16 residues. Germline V gene lookup returns CDR1 SGHDT and CDR2 YYEEEE. V gave up 4 bases and J gave up 5 bases; unmatched junction bases: 13. Here the CDR3 reads CASSRLTGGAQDEQYF. CDR3 DNA sequence: TGTGCCAGCAGCAGATTAACAGGGGGCGCGCAGGACGAGCAGTACTTC.

This clonotype has a count of ten or more. This sequence joins TRBV2 and TRBJ1-2; D perhaps matches TRBD1 (5 bases). Germline V CDR1 and CDR2: SNHLY, FYNNEI. Trimming removed 7 bases from V and 7 bases from J, with 13 bases in between. The CDR3 consists of 12 residues. The CDR3 protein is CASKRDRGGYTF. The CDR3 DNA sequence: TGTGCCAGCAAGAGGGACCGGGGTGGCTACACCTTC. Complete variable domain (other parts from reference TRBV2 and TRBJ1-2): EPEVTQTPSHQVTQMGQEVILRCVPISNHLYFYWYRQILGQKVEFLVSFYNNEISEKSEIFDDQFSVERPDGSNFTLKIRSTKLEDSAMYFCASKRDRGGYTFGSGTRLTVV.

In this sample, this clonotype turned up many times. The J gene is TRBJ1-4, the V gene TRBV28, with 9 bases matching TRBD1. Germline trimming cut 6 bases from V and 9 bases from J; bases unmatched to any gene: 8. Germline V gene data show CDR1 as MDHEN and CDR2 as SYDVKM. The CDR3 runs to 14 residues. CDR3 loop: CASSRTGDMQKLFF. The CDR3 DNA reads TGTGCCAGCAGCCGGACAGGGGACATGCAAAAACTGTTTTTT. Complete variable domain (other parts from reference TRBV28 and TRBJ1-4): DVKVTQSSRYLVKRTGEKVFLECVQDMDHENMFWYRQDPGLGLRLIYFSYDVKMKEKGDIPEGYSVSREKKERFSLILESASTNQTSMYLCASSRTGDMQKLFFGSGTQLSVL.

This clonotype was detected many times. The chain links TRBV20-1 to TRBJ2-7; the match to TRBD1 covers 10 bases. Germline V gives CDR1 DFQATT, CDR2 SNEGSKA (reference sequence). The CDR3 runs to 15 residues. V was clipped by 0 bases and J by 3 bases; unmatched bases: 5. The CDR3 loop reads CSARDRQGANYEQYF. In nucleotides, the CDR3 is TGCAGTGCTAGAGATCGACAGGGGGCTAACTACGAGCAGTACTTC.

This clonotype was seen repeatedly, ten times or more. This rearrangement joins TRBV29-1 to TRBJ2-5; no reliable D call. CDR1 SQVTM and CDR2 ANQGSEA come from the germline V gene. V gave up 6 bases and J gave up 4 bases, with 6 bases separating them. The CDR3 has 10 amino acids. In DNA, the CDR3 is TGCAGCGTCTTTAGAGAGACCCAGTACTTC. Translation gives CSVFRETQYF. The whole variable domain, remainder taken from reference TRBV29-1 and TRBJ2-5, is SAVISQKPSRDICQRGTSLTIQCQVDSQVTMMFWYRQQPGQSLTLIATANQGSEATYESGFVIDKFPISRPNLTFSTLTVSNMSPEDSSIYLCSVFRETQYFGPGTRLLVL.

This clonotype was seen only a few times. V and J are TRBV4-3 and TRBJ2-3, with TRBD1 as a possible D gene (6 bases). CDR1 and CDR2 (germline): LGHNA, YSLEER. Trimming cost V 1 base and J 5 bases, with 13 bases left between them. The CDR3 extends over 15 amino acids. The CDR3 protein is CASSQATGSRDTQYF. CDR3 nucleotide sequence: TGCGCCAGCAGCCAAGCCACAGGGTCAAGAGATACGCAGTATTTT.

This clonotype showed up many times. The chain combines TRBV6-2 or TRBV6-3 with TRBJ2-1; D is uncertain. CDR3 length: 12 residues. V lost 6 bases and J lost 4, with 7 bases in between. The germline V gene encodes CDR1 MNHEY and CDR2 SVGEGT. The CDR3 nucleotides are TGTGCCAGCAGAGTACCTTACAATGAGCAGTTCTTC. Amino acids: CASRVPYNEQFF.

This clonotype was counted between two and nine times. The chain recombines TRBV18 with TRBJ2-2, with D perhaps TRBD1 (5 bases). The CDR3 spans 15 residues. The V gene lost 6 bases and the J gene lost 3 bases, with 14 bases spanning the gap. Germline CDR1 KGHSH, CDR2 LQKENI. CDR3 region: CASSERQLDTGELFF. The DNA for the CDR3 is TGTGCCAGCTCGGAAAGACAGCTTGACACCGGGGAGCTGTTTTTT.

This clonotype was observed many times. The V gene is TRBV5-1, the J gene TRBJ2-1; tentatively, D is TRBD2 (6 bases). CDR1 SGHRS and CDR2 YFSETQ come from the germline V gene. The V end was cut by 4 bases, the J end by 8 bases, with 16 bases between. This CDR3 contains 14 residues. CDR3 protein: CASSLGSGYHEQFF. Written as DNA, the CDR3 is TGCGCCAGCAGCCTCGGAAGCGGGTACCATGAGCAGTTCTTC.

The V call is TRBV6-2 or TRBV6-3, the J call TRBJ2-1, with TRBD1 identical over 12 bases. The V segment lost 4 bases and the J segment 4 bases; nucleotides outside the gene matches: 5. CDR3 length: 16 residues. Germline V CDR1 and CDR2: MNHEY, SVGEGT. The CDR3 sequence is CASSSGQGAKYNEQFF. CDR3 bases: TGTGCCAGCAGTTCGGGACAGGGGGCGAAGTACAATGAGCAGTTCTTC.

There are many counts of this clonotype. The chain joins TRBV13 to TRBJ1-1, with a tentative D call TRBD1 (5 bases). Per the germline V gene, CDR1 is PRHDT and CDR2 is FYEKMQ (reference sequence). This CDR3 is 13 amino acids long. V was pared by 3 bases and J by 4 bases, with 9 bases between. CDR3 in amino acids: CASSFPQGTEAFF. DNA of the CDR3: TGTGCCAGCAGCTTTCCCCAGGGCACTGAAGCTTTCTTT.

There are a few counts of this clonotype. The chain couples TRBV5-8 to TRBJ2-7; unclear D gene. Germline V gives CDR1 SGHTS, CDR2 YDEGEE. CDR3 length: 14 residues. V was pared by 0 bases and J by 2 bases, with 9 bases between. The CDR3 reads CASSLDQATYEQYF. The CDR3 DNA is TGTGCCAGCAGCTTGGACCAGGCGACCTACGAGCAGTACTTC. The full variable domain, with the rest looked up from reference TRBV5-8 and TRBJ2-7, is EAGVTQSPTHLIKTRGQQATLRCSPISGHTSVYWYQQALGLGLQFLLWYDEGEERNRGNFPPRFSGRQFPNYSSELNVNALELEDSALYLCASSLDQATYEQYFGPGTRLTVT.

This clonotype has a handful of counts. The gene calls are TRBV24-1 and TRBJ2-3, with 10 bases that match TRBD2. This CDR3 comprises 15 residues. From germline, CDR1 is KGHDR and CDR2 SFDVKD. V dropped 6 bases and J dropped 6; count of bases not matched to a gene: 8. The CDR3 DNA is TGTGCCACCAGTTCGGGTAGCGGGGGGTCGGATACGCAGTATTTT. This encodes CATSSGSGGSDTQYF.

Worth noting for this clonotype: With a much larger clone just one base away, this may be a read error. The chain employs TRBV6-1 and TRBJ1-5; TRBD1 is a possible D gene (5 bases). The CDR3 length is 16 residues. Germline loops: CDR1 MNHNS, CDR2 SASEGT. Trimming pared 2 bases from V and 2 bases from J, leaving 13 bases between. This chain's CDR3 is CASSETGLGGNQPQHF. CDR3 coding DNA: TGTGCCAGCAGTGAAACCGGGCTAGGGGGCAATCAGCCCCAGCATTTT.

This clonotype was seen repeatedly, ten times or more. The chain is built from TRBV30 and TRBJ2-5; possibly TRBD2 for D (6 bases). Trimming shortened V by 0 bases and J by 0 bases, and 11 bases separated the two germline ends. Germline loops: CDR1 GTSNPN, CDR2 SVGIG (reference sequence). The CDR3 is 15 amino acids. This chain's CDR3 is CAWSVGGKYQETQYF. The CDR3 nucleotides read TGTGCCTGGAGTGTGGGAGGAAAGTACCAAGAGACCCAGTACTTC.

This clonotype was seen repeatedly, ten times or more. The CDR3 sequence: CASSLLLAGGGELFF. CDR3 coding DNA: TGTGCCAGCAGCTTATTACTAGCGGGCGGGGGGGAGCTGTTTTTT. V and J are TRBV7-2 and TRBJ2-2; 9 nucleotides line up with TRBD2. This CDR3 comprises 15 residues. Trimming removed 2 bases from V and 8 bases from J; junction bases left unmatched: 6. The germline V gene encodes CDR1 SGHTA and CDR2 FQGNSA.

The V gene is TRBV27, the J gene TRBJ1-2; D is unclear. The CDR3 length is 15 residues. Trimming took 5 bases from V and 6 from J, leaving 19 bases between them. The germline gives CDR1 MNHEY, CDR2 SMNVEV (reference sequence). CDR3 sequence (DNA): TGTGCCAGCAGTATGGGATACGGTTTAATCCATGGCTACACCTTC. The encoded protein is CASSMGYGLIHGYTF.

This clonotype has at least ten counts. The chain recombines TRBV7-3 with TRBJ2-1, with TRBD2 matching over 11 bases. The germline gives CDR1 SGHTA, CDR2 FQGTGA. The V gene end was trimmed by 2 bases and the J gene end by 7 bases; junction bases not matched to a gene: 7. This CDR3 contains 16 residues. CDR3 DNA: TGTGCCAGCAGCTTACGAACTAGCGGGAGTGTGAATGAGCAGTTCTTC. Translation: CASSLRTSGSVNEQFF.